The entry that follows covers one T cell receptor beta chain sequence. As originally analysed: The assay estimated nucleated cells by amplifying reference gene primers. Sequencing used immunoSEQ multiplex PCR; TCRdb keeps in-frame clones, though not all of them. That table supplies the V and J calls and clone size; D and trimming were determined from the DNA. The sample consists of fewer than 200,000 clones, around nine tenths of them appearing once. The data were obtained in a study of blood T cell repertoires in COVID-19. Turning to the study itself: Material from acute and convalescent COVID-19 was sourced from the United States, Italy and Spain.

The CDR3 runs to 14 residues. Germline V lookup: CDR1 ENHRY, CDR2 SYGVKD. Trimming removed 4 bases from V and 2 bases from J; junction bases left unmatched: 3. The TCR sequence derives from a man between 35 and 55 years old with active or convalescent COVID-19. V and J are TRBV10-3 and TRBJ2-7; 9 bases align to TRBD1. The sample comprised peripheral blood. The CDR3 bases are TGTGCCATCAGTGCAGGACAGGGGACCTACGAGCAGTACTTC. Protein sequence: CAISAGQGTYEQYF.